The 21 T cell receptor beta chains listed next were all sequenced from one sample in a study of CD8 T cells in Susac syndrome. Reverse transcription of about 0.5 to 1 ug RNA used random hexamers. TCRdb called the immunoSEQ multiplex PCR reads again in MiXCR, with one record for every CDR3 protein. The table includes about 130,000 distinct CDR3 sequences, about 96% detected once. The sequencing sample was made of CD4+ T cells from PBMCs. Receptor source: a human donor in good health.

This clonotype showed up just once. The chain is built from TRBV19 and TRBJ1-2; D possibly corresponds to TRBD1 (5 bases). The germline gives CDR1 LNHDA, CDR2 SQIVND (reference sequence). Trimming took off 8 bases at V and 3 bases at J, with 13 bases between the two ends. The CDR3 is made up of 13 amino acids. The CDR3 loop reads CASLSGQDYGYTF. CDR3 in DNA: TGTGCCAGTTTGTCGGGGCAGGACTATGGCTACACCTTC.

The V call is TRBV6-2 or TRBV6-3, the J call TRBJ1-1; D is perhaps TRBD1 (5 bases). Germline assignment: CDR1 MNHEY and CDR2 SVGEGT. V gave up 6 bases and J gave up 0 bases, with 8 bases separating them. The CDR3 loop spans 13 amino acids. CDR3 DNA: TGTGCCAGCAGGCCAGGGCTGAACACTGAAGCTTTCTTT. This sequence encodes CASRPGLNTEAFF.

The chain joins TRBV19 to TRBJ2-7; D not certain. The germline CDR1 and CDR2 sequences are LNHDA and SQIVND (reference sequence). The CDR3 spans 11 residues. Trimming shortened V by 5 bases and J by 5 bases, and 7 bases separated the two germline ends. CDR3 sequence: CASSRHDEQYF. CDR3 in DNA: TGTGCCAGTAGTCGACACGACGAGCAGTACTTC.

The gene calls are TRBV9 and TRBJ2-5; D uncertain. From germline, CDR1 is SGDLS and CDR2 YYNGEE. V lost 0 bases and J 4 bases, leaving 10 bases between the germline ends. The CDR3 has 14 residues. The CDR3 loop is CASSVGVRRETQYF. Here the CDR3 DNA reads TGTGCCAGCAGCGTAGGAGTGAGGAGAGAGACCCAGTACTTC.

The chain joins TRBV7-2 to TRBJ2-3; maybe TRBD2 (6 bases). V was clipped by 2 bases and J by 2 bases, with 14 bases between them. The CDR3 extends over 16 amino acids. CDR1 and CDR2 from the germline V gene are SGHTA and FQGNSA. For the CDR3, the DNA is TGTGCCAGCAGCTTAAGTACGGGACTTATCACAGATACGCAGTATTTT. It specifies CASSLSTGLITDTQYF.

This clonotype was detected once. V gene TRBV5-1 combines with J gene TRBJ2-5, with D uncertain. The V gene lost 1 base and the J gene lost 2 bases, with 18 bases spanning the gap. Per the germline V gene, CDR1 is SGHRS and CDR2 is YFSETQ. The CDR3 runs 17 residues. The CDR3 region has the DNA TGCGCCAGCAGCTTGAACACAGCGAACGTTAGACAAGAGACCCAGTACTTC. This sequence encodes CASSLNTANVRQETQYF.

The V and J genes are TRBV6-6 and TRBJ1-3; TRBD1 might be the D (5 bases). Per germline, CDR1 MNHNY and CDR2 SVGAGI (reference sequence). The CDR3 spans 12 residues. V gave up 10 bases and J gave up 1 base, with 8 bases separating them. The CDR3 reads CATQGSGNTIYF. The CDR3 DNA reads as TGTGCCACCCAGGGATCTGGAAACACCATATATTTT.

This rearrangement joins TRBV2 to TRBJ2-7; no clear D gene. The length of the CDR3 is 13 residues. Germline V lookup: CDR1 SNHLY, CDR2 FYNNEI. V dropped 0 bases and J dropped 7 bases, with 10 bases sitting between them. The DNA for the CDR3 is TGTGCCAGCAGTGAAGCCTCCGGGCTGGAGCAGTACTTC. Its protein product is CASSEASGLEQYF.

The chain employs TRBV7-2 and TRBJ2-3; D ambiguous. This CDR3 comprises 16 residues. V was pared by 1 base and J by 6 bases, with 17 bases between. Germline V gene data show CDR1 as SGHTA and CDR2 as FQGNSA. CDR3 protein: CASSLERAVKGDTQYF. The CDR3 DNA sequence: TGTGCCAGCAGCTTAGAACGTGCGGTAAAGGGCGATACGCAGTATTTT.

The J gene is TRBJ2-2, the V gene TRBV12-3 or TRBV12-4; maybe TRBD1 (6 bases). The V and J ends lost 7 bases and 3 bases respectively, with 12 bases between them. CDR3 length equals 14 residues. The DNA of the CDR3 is TGTGCCAGCAACCGGGACACTTACACCGGGGAGCTGTTTTTT. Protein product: CASNRDTYTGELFF.

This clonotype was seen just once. The CDR3 DNA reads as TGTGCCAGCACGACCCAGGGGGTTTGGGAAAAACTGTTTTTT. It specifies CASTTQGVWEKLFF. V and J are TRBV27 and TRBJ1-4; 7 nucleotides match TRBD1. The CDR3 has 14 residues. J was trimmed by 8 bases and V by 7 bases; bases with no gene match: 10. Germline-derived CDR1 and CDR2 are MNHEY and SMNVEV (reference sequence). The full variable domain, completed using reference TRBV27 and TRBJ1-4, is EAQVTQNPRYLITVTGKKLTVTCSQNMNHEYMSWYRQDPGLGLRQIYYSMNVEVTDKGDVPEGYKVSRKEKRNFPLILESPSPNQTSLYFCASTTQGVWEKLFFGSGTQLSVL.

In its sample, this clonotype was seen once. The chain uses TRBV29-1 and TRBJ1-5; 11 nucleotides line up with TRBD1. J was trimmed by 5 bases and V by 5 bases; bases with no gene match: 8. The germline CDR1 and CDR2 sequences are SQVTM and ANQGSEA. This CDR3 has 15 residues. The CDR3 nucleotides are TGCAGCGTTCGGGGACAGGGGGTGGATGATCAGCCCCAGCATTTT. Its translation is CSVRGQGVDDQPQHF.

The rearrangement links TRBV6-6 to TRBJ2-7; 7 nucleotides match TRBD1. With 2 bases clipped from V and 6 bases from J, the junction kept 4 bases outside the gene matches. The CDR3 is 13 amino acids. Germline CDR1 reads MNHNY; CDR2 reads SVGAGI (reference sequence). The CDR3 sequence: CASSYPQGVEQYF. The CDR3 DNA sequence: TGTGCCAGCAGTTACCCTCAGGGGGTCGAGCAGTACTTC.

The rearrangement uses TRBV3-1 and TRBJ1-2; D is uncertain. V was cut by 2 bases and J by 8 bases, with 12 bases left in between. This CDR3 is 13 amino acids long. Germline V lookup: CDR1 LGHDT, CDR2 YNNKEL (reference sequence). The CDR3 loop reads CASSQFTSVGYTF. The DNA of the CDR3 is TGTGCCAGCAGCCAATTTACCTCGGTCGGCTACACCTTC.

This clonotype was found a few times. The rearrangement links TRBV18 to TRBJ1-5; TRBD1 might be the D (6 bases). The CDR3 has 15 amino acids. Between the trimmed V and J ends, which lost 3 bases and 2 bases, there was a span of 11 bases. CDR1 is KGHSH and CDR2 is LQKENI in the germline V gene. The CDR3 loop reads CASSPGGRGNQPQHF. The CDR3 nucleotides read TGTGCCAGCTCACCGGGGGGCAGGGGCAATCAGCCCCAGCATTTT.

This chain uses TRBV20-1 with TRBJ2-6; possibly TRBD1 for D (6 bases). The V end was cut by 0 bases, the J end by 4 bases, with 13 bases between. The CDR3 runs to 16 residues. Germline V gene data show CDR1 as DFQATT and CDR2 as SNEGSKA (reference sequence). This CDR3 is CSARDSDSPGANVLTF. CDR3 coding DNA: TGCAGTGCTAGAGACTCGGACAGTCCAGGGGCCAACGTCCTGACTTTC.

The DNA for the CDR3 is TGTGCCAGCAGGGGATACCTACTCTCCTACGAGCAGTACTTC. Translation gives CASRGYLLSYEQYF. The J gene is TRBJ2-7, the V gene TRBV2; D unresolved. Deletions cut 6 bases from V and 0 bases from J, with 12 bases between. CDR1 and CDR2 from the germline V gene are SNHLY and FYNNEI. This CDR3 is built from 14 residues.

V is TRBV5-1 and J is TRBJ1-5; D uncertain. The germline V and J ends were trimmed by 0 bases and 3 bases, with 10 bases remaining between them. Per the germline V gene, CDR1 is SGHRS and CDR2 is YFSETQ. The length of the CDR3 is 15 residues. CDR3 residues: CASSLGVESNQPQHF. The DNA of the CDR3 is TGCGCCAGCAGCTTGGGGGTAGAGTCCAATCAGCCCCAGCATTTT.

CDR3 in DNA: TGTGCCAGCAGTGCCGGGACAGGGAGCAATCAGCCCCAGCATTTT. This translates into CASSAGTGSNQPQHF. The V and J genes are TRBV27 and TRBJ1-5, with TRBD1 matching 9 bases. Germline CDR1 is MNHEY and CDR2 is SMNVEV (reference sequence). With V trimmed by 5 bases and J by 1 base, 3 bases remained unmatched. This CDR3 is built from 15 residues.

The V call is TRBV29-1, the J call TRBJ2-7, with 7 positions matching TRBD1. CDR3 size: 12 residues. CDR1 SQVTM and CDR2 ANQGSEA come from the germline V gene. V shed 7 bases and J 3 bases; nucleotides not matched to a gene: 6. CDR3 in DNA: TGCAGCGCCCGGGACAGAAACTACGAGCAGTACTTC. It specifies CSARDRNYEQYF.

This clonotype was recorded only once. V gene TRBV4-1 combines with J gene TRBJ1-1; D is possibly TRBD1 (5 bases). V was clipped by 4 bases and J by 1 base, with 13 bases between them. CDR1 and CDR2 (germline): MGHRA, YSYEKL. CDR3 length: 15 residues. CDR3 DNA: TGCGCCAGCAGCCTTAGTGACAGAAAGAACACTGAAGCTTTCTTT. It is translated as CASSLSDRKNTEAFF.